These 30 T cell receptor beta chains were all obtained from the same sample, sequenced in a study of blood T cell repertoires in COVID-19. Measured with immunoSEQ multiplex PCR; TCRdb has only the in-frame clones, and not every one. The sample carries some 220,000 clones, 83% recorded once. Material: peripheral blood. The receptors derive from a woman younger than 45 with COVID-19, enrolled during active disease.

The CDR3 reads CASSLGPIRPSREQYF. The CDR3 DNA is TGTGCCAGCAGCTTAGGTCCTATAAGGCCCTCCAGGGAGCAGTACTTC. V gene TRBV11-2 combines with J gene TRBJ2-7; D gene uncertain. V lost 1 base and J 7 bases, leaving 20 bases between the germline ends. The CDR3 runs to 16 residues. From germline, CDR1 is SGHAT and CDR2 FQNNGV. The full variable domain, with the rest looked up from reference TRBV11-2 and TRBJ2-7, is EAGVAQSPRYKIIEKRQSVAFWCNPISGHATLYWYQQILGQGPKLLIQFQNNGVVDDSQLPKDRFSAERLKGVDSTLKIQPAKLEDSAVYLCASSLGPIRPSREQYFGPGTRLTVT.

The CDR3 loop is CASSYSSDRGTEAFF. In DNA, the CDR3 is TGTGCCAGCAGTTACTCATCCGACAGGGGCACTGAAGCTTTCTTT. The chain has TRBV6-5 and TRBJ1-1; TRBD1 aligns across 8 bases. The CDR3 is 15 amino acids. Germline lookup yields CDR1 MNHEY and CDR2 SVGAGI. The V gene end was trimmed by 0 bases and the J gene end by 4 bases; junction bases not matched to a gene: 4.

The chain has TRBV12-3 or TRBV12-4 and TRBJ2-4, with TRBD1 matching 8 bases. The CDR3 sequence is 12 residues long. With 6 bases clipped from V and 10 bases from J, the junction kept 5 bases outside the gene matches. The CDR3 DNA is TGTGCCAGCAGCGGGGACAGGAAAATTCAGTACTTC. Protein product: CASSGDRKIQYF.

This chain connects TRBV7-2 to TRBJ1-2; tentatively, D is TRBD1 (6 bases). CDR3 length: 15 amino acids. V lost 0 bases, J lost 4 bases, and 12 bases lay in between. Germline V gene lookup returns CDR1 SGHTA and CDR2 FQGNSA. The CDR3 nucleotides read TGTGCCAGCAGCTTAGCGATGGGGGCCGGCTATGGCTACACCTTC. Translation: CASSLAMGAGYGYTF.

The V call is TRBV19, the J call TRBJ1-5; no reliable D call. This CDR3 region has 15 residues. Germline assignment: CDR1 LNHDA and CDR2 SQIVND (reference sequence). The germline V and J ends were trimmed by 0 bases and 1 base, with 7 bases remaining between them. The DNA for the CDR3 is TGTGCCAGTAGTATAGATTCGGGGAGCAATCAGCCCCAGCATTTT. Its protein product is CASSIDSGSNQPQHF.

The chain uses TRBV5-3 and TRBJ1-2; perhaps TRBD1 as D (6 bases). TRBV5-3 is flagged as an ORF with uncertain function. V was clipped by 5 bases and J by 5 bases, with 31 bases between them. The CDR3 spans 19 residues. CDR3 nucleotide sequence: TGTGCCAGAAGTCCGACAGTTTTTCACAGGGTTTCAGGAAGGTATGGCTACACCTTC. This gives the protein CARSPTVFHRVSGRYGYTF.

V gene TRBV27 combines with J gene TRBJ2-1; no firm D call. V gave up 3 bases and J gave up 9 bases, with 6 bases separating them. Germline CDR1 and CDR2: MNHEY and SMNVEV (reference sequence). The CDR3 runs to 11 residues. CDR3 region: CASSFNTEQFF. For the CDR3, the DNA is TGTGCCAGCAGTTTCAACACTGAGCAGTTCTTC.

V gene TRBV30 combines with J gene TRBJ1-1, with no clear D. This CDR3 has 13 amino acids. Per germline, CDR1 GTSNPN and CDR2 SVGIG (reference sequence). V was cut by 0 bases and J by 2 bases, with 7 bases left in between. The CDR3 region has the DNA TGTGCCTGGAGTGTTGCGACAAACACTGAAGCTTTCTTT. As protein: CAWSVATNTEAFF.

In its sample, this clone was seen a few times. The chain carries TRBV6-6 and TRBJ1-5; the D gene is possibly TRBD1 (6 bases). Germline V gene data show CDR1 as MNHNY and CDR2 as SVGAGI (reference sequence). The CDR3 sequence is 15 residues long. V was trimmed by 2 bases and J by 5 bases, leaving 13 bases between them. The CDR3 region is CASSYVRDIYQPQHF. The CDR3 DNA reads as TGTGCCAGCAGTTACGTCCGGGACATTTATCAGCCCCAGCATTTT.

This clone was observed a few times. This same CDR3 is encoded by further DNA sequences in the sample. The rearrangement joins TRBV12-3 or TRBV12-4 to TRBJ1-2, with 8 bases aligning to TRBD1. CDR3 length: 13 amino acids. V was pared by 5 bases and J by 2 bases, with 1 base of the junction left unmatched. CDR3 DNA: TGTGCCAGCAGTCGACAGGGGAACTATGGCTACACCTTC. It translates to CASSRQGNYGYTF.

V and J are TRBV19 and TRBJ1-1; TRBD1 might be the D (6 bases). Trimming took off 7 bases at V and 0 bases at J, with 12 bases between the two ends. The CDR3 is 14 amino acids. Looked up from germline, CDR1 is LNHDA and CDR2 is SQIVND (reference sequence). The CDR3 DNA reads as TGTGCCAGTACCCCAGGGGCGATGAACACTGAAGCTTTCTTT. It is translated as CASTPGAMNTEAFF.

The chain is built from TRBV11-2 and TRBJ2-1; 9 bases match TRBD2. The CDR3 is 15 residues long. Germline V gene data show CDR1 as SGHAT and CDR2 as FQNNGV. With V trimmed by 1 base and J by 7 bases, 5 bases remained unmatched. The CDR3 here is CASSLGRGGPNEQFF. The CDR3 region has the DNA TGTGCCAGCAGCTTAGGGCGGGGGGGCCCAAATGAGCAGTTCTTC.

The genes are TRBV13 and TRBJ2-7; TRBD2 matches 8 bases. The CDR3 extends over 18 amino acids. The junction had 17 bases not matched to a gene; V was cut back by 5 bases and J by 2 bases. The germline CDR1 and CDR2 sequences are PRHDT and FYEKMQ (reference sequence). CDR3 loop: CASSLDSSSGTRPYEQYF. The CDR3 DNA sequence: TGTGCCAGCAGCCTAGACAGTTCAAGCGGGACTAGACCCTACGAGCAGTACTTC.

The genes are TRBV7-9 and TRBJ2-7, with D possibly matching TRBD1 (7 bases). CDR1 is SEHNR and CDR2 is FQNEAQ in the germline V gene (reference sequence). This CDR3 spans 15 amino acids. V was cut by 4 bases and J by 7 bases, with 20 bases left in between. The CDR3 DNA is TGTGCCAGCAGCTCTCCCGGCAGGGGGGATGGGGAGCAGTACTTC. Translated, it gives CASSSPGRGDGEQYF.

V usage is TRBV24-1 and J usage is TRBJ2-2; the D gene is possibly TRBD2 (5 bases). There are 15 residues in the CDR3. CDR1 KGHDR and CDR2 SFDVKD come from the germline V gene. V shed 4 bases and J shed 8 bases, with 16 bases lying between them. Here the CDR3 reads CATSDAVGAPGELFF. The CDR3 DNA reads TGTGCCACCAGTGACGCTGTGGGAGCGCCGGGGGAGCTGTTTTTT.

The rearrangement joins TRBV6-5 to TRBJ2-7, with TRBD2 matching 7 bases. V was clipped by 5 bases and J by 6 bases; unmatched bases: 1. Germline CDR1 reads MNHEY; CDR2 reads SVGAGI. The CDR3 spans 11 residues. CDR3 amino acids: CASSRGVEQYF. The CDR3 nucleotides are TGTGCCAGCAGTCGGGGGGTCGAGCAGTACTTC.

There are a few counts of this clone. The chain couples TRBV5-4 to TRBJ2-2; D is perhaps TRBD1 (6 bases). Germline V gene lookup returns CDR1 SGHNT and CDR2 YYREEE (reference sequence). This CDR3 has 14 amino acids. Trimming cost V 4 bases and J 4 bases, with 11 bases left between them. The CDR3 here is CASSTDSLTGELFF. The CDR3 nucleotides are TGTGCCAGCAGCACGGACAGTCTCACCGGGGAGCTGTTTTTT.

This rearrangement joins TRBV6-6 to TRBJ1-3, with 9 bases matching TRBD1. With 8 bases clipped from V and 0 bases from J, the junction kept 5 bases outside the gene matches. Germline assignment: CDR1 MNHNY and CDR2 SVGAGI (reference sequence). This CDR3 is built from 15 residues. CDR3 loop: CASSDRGHSGNTIYF. In DNA form, the CDR3 reads TGTGCCAGCTCGGACAGGGGACACTCTGGAAACACCATATATTTT.

For the CDR3, the DNA is TGTGCCAGCAGGCCTTCAGGGAGGAAGGAAAAACTGTTTTTT. Translated, it gives CASRPSGRKEKLFF. The rearrangement links TRBV27 to TRBJ1-4, with D possibly TRBD1 on 5 matching bases. This CDR3 is built from 14 residues. CDR1 and CDR2 (germline): MNHEY, SMNVEV (reference sequence). V lost 6 bases, J lost 8 bases, and 16 bases lay in between.

The CDR3 nucleotides read TGTGCCAGCAGTGAAGTGGGAGGGGGCACTGAAGCTTTCTTT. Residues: CASSEVGGGTEAFF. The chain carries TRBV6-1 and TRBJ1-1; a possible D gene is TRBD1 (6 bases). Trimming removed 1 base from V and 4 bases from J, with 10 bases in between. Per germline, CDR1 MNHNS and CDR2 SASEGT. CDR3 length: 14 residues.

V usage is TRBV2 and J usage is TRBJ1-2; D remains ambiguous. This CDR3 region has 13 residues. Germline assignment: CDR1 SNHLY and CDR2 FYNNEI. The V end was cut by 2 bases, the J end by 0 bases, with 4 bases between. CDR3 nucleotides: TGTGCCAGCAGTGAACGTTCTAACTATGGCTACACCTTC. Protein sequence: CASSERSNYGYTF.

The gene calls are TRBV28 and TRBJ2-3; 7 positions match TRBD2. The trim removed 3 bases at V and 6 bases at J, leaving 9 bases unmatched. In germline, CDR1 is MDHEN, CDR2 SYDVKM. The CDR3 totals 15 residues. Here the CDR3 DNA reads TGTGCCAGCAGTTTGCAGGGAGGGCCGAGGGATACGCAGTATTTT. It encodes CASSLQGGPRDTQYF.

V gene TRBV18 combines with J gene TRBJ2-7; D remains unclear. The germline V gene has CDR1 KGHSH and CDR2 LQKENI. The CDR3 is 15 residues long. V shed 0 bases and J shed 1 base, with 10 bases lying between them. The DNA for the CDR3 is TGTGCCAGCTCACCACCTGCCAGGAATTCCTACGAGCAGTACTTC. Residues: CASSPPARNSYEQYF.

This clone appeared a single time. CDR3 in amino acids: CASSSQGYGNEKLFF. The DNA for the CDR3 is TGTGCCAGCAGCTCCCAGGGCTACGGTAATGAAAAACTGTTTTTT. The rearrangement joins TRBV7-2 to TRBJ1-4; a weak D match, TRBD1 (5 bases). The CDR3 runs to 15 residues. CDR1 is SGHTA, CDR2 FQGNSA, per germline. The V gene lost 4 bases and the J gene lost 4 bases, with 13 bases spanning the gap. Full variable domain (remainder filled in from reference TRBV7-2 and TRBJ1-4): GAGVSQSPSNKVTEKGKDVELRCDPISGHTALYWYRQSLGQGLEFLIYFQGNSAPDKSGLPSDRFSAERTGGSVSTLTIQRTQQEDSAVYLCASSSQGYGNEKLFFGSGTQLSVL.

The chain couples TRBV7-9 to TRBJ2-3, with D hard to call. Deletions cut 5 bases from V and 0 bases from J, with 3 bases between. The CDR3 has 12 residues. Germline V CDR1 and CDR2: SEHNR, FQNEAQ (reference sequence). The CDR3 here is CASSLSTDTQYF. CDR3 in DNA: TGTGCCAGCAGCCTGAGCACAGATACGCAGTATTTT.

This clone appeared once. The chain joins TRBV20-1 to TRBJ2-1; D uncertain. This CDR3 comprises 16 residues. V lost 3 bases, J lost 4 bases, and 19 bases lay in between. Looked up from germline, CDR1 is DFQATT and CDR2 is SNEGSKA (reference sequence). The CDR3 loop is CSASILTPLGYNEQFF. The CDR3 DNA is TGCAGTGCTAGTATTTTAACGCCTCTCGGGTACAATGAGCAGTTCTTC.

This clone was seen more than once but under ten times. J is TRBJ2-2 and V is TRBV14; no definite D call. The CDR3 has 13 amino acids. CDR1 SGHDN and CDR2 FVKESK come from the germline V gene. The V gene lost 0 bases and the J gene lost 13 bases, with 12 bases spanning the gap. CDR3 loop: CASSQDFISRLFF. The CDR3 region has the DNA TGTGCCAGCAGCCAAGATTTTATATCTAGGCTGTTTTTT.

This clone was detected once. The V and J genes are TRBV3-1 (or the pseudogene TRBV3-2) and TRBJ1-3; TRBD1 might be the D (6 bases). Germline V gives CDR1 LGHDT, CDR2 YNNKEL (reference sequence). The V and J ends lost 2 bases and 0 bases respectively, with 11 bases between them. The CDR3 is 16 residues long. The CDR3 region has the DNA TGTGCCAGCAGCCAACGAGGGGGATACTCTGGAAACACCATATATTTT. Protein sequence: CASSQRGGYSGNTIYF.

This rearrangement joins TRBV28 to TRBJ1-2; 10 bases fit TRBD1. The J segment lost 4 bases and the V segment lost 8 bases, leaving 10 bases of the junction unmatched. In germline, CDR1 is MDHEN, CDR2 SYDVKM. CDR3 size: 15 residues. CDR3 loop: CASGLTGGGSYGYTF. DNA for the CDR3: TGTGCCAGCGGACTGACAGGGGGCGGGAGCTATGGCTACACCTTC.

The chain recombines TRBV5-5 with TRBJ2-7, with 7 bases matching TRBD1. CDR3 length: 13 amino acids. The V gene's germline CDR1 is SGHKS and CDR2 YYEKEE (reference sequence). V dropped 6 bases and J dropped 0; count of bases not matched to a gene: 3. CDR3 loop: CASNRGDSYEQYF. The CDR3 nucleotides are TGTGCCAGCAACAGGGGTGACTCCTACGAGCAGTACTTC.